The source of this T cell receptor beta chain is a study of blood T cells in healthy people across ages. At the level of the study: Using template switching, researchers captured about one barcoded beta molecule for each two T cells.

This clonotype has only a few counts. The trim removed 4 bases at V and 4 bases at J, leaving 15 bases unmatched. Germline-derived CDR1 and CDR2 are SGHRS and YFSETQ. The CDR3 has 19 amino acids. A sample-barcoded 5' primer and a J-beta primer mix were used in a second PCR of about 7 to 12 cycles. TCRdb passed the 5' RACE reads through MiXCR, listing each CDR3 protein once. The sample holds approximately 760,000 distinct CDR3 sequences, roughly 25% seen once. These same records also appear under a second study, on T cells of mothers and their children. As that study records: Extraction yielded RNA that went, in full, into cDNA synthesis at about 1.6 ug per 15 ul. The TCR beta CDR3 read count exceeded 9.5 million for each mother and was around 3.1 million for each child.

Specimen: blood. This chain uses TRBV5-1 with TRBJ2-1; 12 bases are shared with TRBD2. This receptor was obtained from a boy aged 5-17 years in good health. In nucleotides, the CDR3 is TGCGCCAGCAGCCATAGGACTAGCGGGACGAGTGGGGTATACAATGAGCAGTTCTTC. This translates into CASSHRTSGTSGVYNEQFF.